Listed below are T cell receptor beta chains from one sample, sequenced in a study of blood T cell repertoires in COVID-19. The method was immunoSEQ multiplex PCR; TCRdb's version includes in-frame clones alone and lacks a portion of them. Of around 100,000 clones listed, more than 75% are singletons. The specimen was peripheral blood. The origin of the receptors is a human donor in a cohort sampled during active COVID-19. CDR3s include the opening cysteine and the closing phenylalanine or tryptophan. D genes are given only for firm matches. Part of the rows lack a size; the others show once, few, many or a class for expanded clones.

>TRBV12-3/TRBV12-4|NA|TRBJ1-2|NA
TGTGCCAGCAGCCCTTTCCGGAGCTATGGCTACACCTTC
CASSPFRSYGYTF
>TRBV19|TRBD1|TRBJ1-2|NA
TGTGCCAGTAGTATAGCCCAGACAGGGCTCTATGGCTACACCTTC
CASSIAQTGLYGYTF
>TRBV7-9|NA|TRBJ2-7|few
TGTGCCAGCAGCTTAGACAGAGCCTACGAGCAGTACTTC
CASSLDRAYEQYF
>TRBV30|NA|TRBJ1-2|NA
TGTGCCTGGAGTCTTGCACAGGGTAACTATGGCTACACCTTC
CAWSLAQGNYGYTF
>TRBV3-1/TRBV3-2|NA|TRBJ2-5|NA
TGTGCCAGCAGCCAAGAGTCGGGGGAATGGGAGACCCAGTACTTC
CASSQESGEWETQYF
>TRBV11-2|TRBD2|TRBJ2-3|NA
TGTGCCAGCAGCTTCGGCGGGGGGCGCACAGATGCGCAGTATTTT
CASSFGGGRTDAQYF
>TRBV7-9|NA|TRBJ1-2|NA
TGTGCCAGCAGCTTGGATACGGGTGGCTACACCTTC
CASSLDTGGYTF
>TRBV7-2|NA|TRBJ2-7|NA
TGTGCCAGCAGGGGAGGGGGAGGGTACCACGAGCAGTACTTC
CASRGGGGYHEQYF
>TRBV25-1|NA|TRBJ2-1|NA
TGTGCCAGCAGTCAGTACAATGAGCAGTTCTTC
CASSQYNEQFF
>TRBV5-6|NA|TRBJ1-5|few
TGTGCCAGCAGCTTGACAGGCAATCAGCCCCAGCATTTT
CASSLTGNQPQHF
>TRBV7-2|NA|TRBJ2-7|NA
TGTGCCAGCAGCTTACAATCCTACGAGCAGTACTTC
CASSLQSYEQYF
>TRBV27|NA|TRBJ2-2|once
TGTGCCAGCAGTTTTTCGGAAGGGTCGGGAGAGACCGGGGAGCTGTTTTTT
CASSFSEGSGETGELFF
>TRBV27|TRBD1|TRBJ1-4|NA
TGTGCCAGCAGTTCTTCCGGGACAGGGGGGGTAAAACTGTTTTTT
CASSSSGTGGVKLFF
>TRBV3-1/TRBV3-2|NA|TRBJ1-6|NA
TGTGCCAGCAGCCAATCGGGGACACGCGGCTCACCCCTCCACTTT
CASSQSGTRGSPLHF
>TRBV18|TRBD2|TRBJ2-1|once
TGTGCCAGCTCACCACGGGAACTAGCGGGGCACATGAATGAGCAGTTCTTC
CASSPRELAGHMNEQFF
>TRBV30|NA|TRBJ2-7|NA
TGTGCCTGGAGTGTACCCTTTCGCGGAACCTACGAGCAGTACTTC
CAWSVPFRGTYEQYF
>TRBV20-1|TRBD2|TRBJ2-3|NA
TGCAGTGCTAGTACTAGCGGGGGCTGGACAGATACGCAGTATTTT
CSASTSGGWTDTQYF
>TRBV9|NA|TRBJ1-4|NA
TGTGCCAGCAGCGTAGCGGGATCTCCTAATGAAAAACTGTTTTTT
CASSVAGSPNEKLFF
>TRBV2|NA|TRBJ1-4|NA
TGTGCCAGCAGTGAACTGGGGGGTGAAAAACTGTTTTTT
CASSELGGEKLFF
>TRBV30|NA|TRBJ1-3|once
TGTGCCGTAAGCGGGGGGACTCTTGGAAACACCATATATTTT
CAVSGGTLGNTIYF
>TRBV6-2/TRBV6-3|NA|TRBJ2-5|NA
TGTGCCAGCAGTCCCCTGGCGGGCGGTTGGGGAGAGACCCAGTACTTC
CASSPLAGGWGETQYF
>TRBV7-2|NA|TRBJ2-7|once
TGTGCCAGCAGCTTAGGGCAGTACTACGAGCAGTACTTC
CASSLGQYYEQYF
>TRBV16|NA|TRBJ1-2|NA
TGTGCCAGCAGCCGCGGACTGAACTATGGCTACACCTTC
CASSRGLNYGYTF
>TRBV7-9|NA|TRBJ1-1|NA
TGTGTTACGGGGATGAACACTGAAGCTTTCTTT
CVTGMNTEAFF
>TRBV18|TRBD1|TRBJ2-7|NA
TGTGCCAGCTCACCCGCGACAGGGTATCCCTACGAGCAGTACTTC
CASSPATGYPYEQYF
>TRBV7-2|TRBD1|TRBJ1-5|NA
TGTGCCAGCAGCTCAAGACAGGGAGGTCAGCCCCAGCATTTT
CASSSRQGGQPQHF
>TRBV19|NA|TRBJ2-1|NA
TGTGCCAGTACTAAGGGAGCCTACAATGAGCAGTTCTTC
CASTKGAYNEQFF
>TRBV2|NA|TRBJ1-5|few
TGTGCCAGCAGTGAAGCGGACAACAGGGAATTCAATCAGCCCCAGCATTTT
CASSEADNREFNQPQHF
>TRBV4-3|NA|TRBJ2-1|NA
TGCGCCAGCAGCCAAGATTGGGGCTGGGGGCAGTTCTTC
CASSQDWGWGQFF
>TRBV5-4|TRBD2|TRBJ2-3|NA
TGTGCCAGCAGCCCCACTAGCGGGGTAAAGGCAGATACGCAGTATTTT
CASSPTSGVKADTQYF
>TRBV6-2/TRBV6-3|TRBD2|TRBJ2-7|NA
TGTGCCAGCAGTTACGGCGCTAGCGGGAGGGACGAGCAGTACTTC
CASSYGASGRDEQYF
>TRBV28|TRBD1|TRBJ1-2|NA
TGTGCCAGCAGTCCATCCGGGACAGGAATCGCTAACTATGGCTACACCTTC
CASSPSGTGIANYGYTF
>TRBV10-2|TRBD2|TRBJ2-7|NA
TGCGCCAGCAGTCCCGGGAGGGACGGGGACTACGAGCAGTACTTC
CASSPGRDGDYEQYF
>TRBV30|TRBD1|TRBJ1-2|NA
TGTGCCTGGAGCCGGCGACAGGGCAACTATGGCTACACCTTC
CAWSRRQGNYGYTF
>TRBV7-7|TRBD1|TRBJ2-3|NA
TGTGCTAGCAGCCGGGGACAGGGGGCCACAGATACGCAGTATTTT
CASSRGQGATDTQYF
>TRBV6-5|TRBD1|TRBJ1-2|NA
TGTGCCAGCAGTTACTCGAGGGACAGCTATGGCTACACCTTC
CASSYSRDSYGYTF
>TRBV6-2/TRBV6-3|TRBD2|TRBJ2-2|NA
TGTGCCAGCAGTTATATTATTGGGCCGAGGACTAGCGAAACCGGGGAGCTGTTTTTT
CASSYIIGPRTSETGELFF
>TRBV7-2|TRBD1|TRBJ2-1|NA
TGTGCCAGCAGCTTGATACGGACAGGGGGAACGGGCTATGAGCAGTTCTTC
CASSLIRTGGTGYEQFF
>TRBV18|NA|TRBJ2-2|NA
TGTGCCAGCTCACCCAGGGGAGTGGTCGGGGAGCTGTTTTTT
CASSPRGVVGELFF
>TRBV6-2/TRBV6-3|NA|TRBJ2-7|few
TGTGCCAGCAGTTATTTGACTAGAGCTAACGAGCAGTACTTC
CASSYLTRANEQYF
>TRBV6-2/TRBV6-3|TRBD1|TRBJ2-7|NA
TGTGCCAGCAGTTACCTGGGACAGGCCCGCGAGCAGTACTTC
CASSYLGQAREQYF
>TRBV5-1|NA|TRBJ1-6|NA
TGCGCCAGCAGCTTATCGGGACTGTATAATTCACCCCTCCACTTT
CASSLSGLYNSPLHF
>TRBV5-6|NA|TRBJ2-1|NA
TGTGCCAGCAGCCCCCGACTAAATGAGCAGTTCTTC
CASSPRLNEQFF
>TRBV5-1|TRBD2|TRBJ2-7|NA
TGCGCCAGCAGCTTGCGAGGGCTAGCGGGGGACCTCTACGAGCAGTACTTC
CASSLRGLAGDLYEQYF
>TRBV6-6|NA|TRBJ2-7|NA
TGTGCCAGCATCAAGAGACAGGGAGGTAACGAGCAGTACTTC
CASIKRQGGNEQYF
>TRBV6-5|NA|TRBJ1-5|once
TGTGCCAGTGGTTTTCCGGGGGGGGATCAGCCCCAGCATTTT
CASGFPGGDQPQHF
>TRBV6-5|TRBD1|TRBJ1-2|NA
TGTGCCAGCAGGCAACAGGGGAGTTATGGCTACACCTTC
CASRQQGSYGYTF
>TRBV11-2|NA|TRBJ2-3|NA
TGTGCCAGCAGCTTAGGAGGGGGGGTAGCAGATACGCAGTATTTT
CASSLGGGVADTQYF
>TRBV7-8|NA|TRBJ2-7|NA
TGTGCCAGCAGCAAACAGGTTTCCTCCTACGAGCAGTACTTC
CASSKQVSSYEQYF
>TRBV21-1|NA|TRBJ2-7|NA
TGTGCCAGCAGCGACAGGGGTTACGAGCAGTACTTC
CASSDRGYEQYF
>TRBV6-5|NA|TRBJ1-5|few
TGTGCCAGCAGGCCACAGATTCCCAATCAGCCCCAGCATTTT
CASRPQIPNQPQHF
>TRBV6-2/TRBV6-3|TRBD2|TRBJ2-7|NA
TGTGCCAGCAGTTACAAGCGGGTGGGGCTCGGACTAGCGGTACCCTACGAGCAGTACTTC
CASSYKRVGLGLAVPYEQYF
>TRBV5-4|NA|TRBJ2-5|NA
TGTGCCAGCAGCCCCGTAGAGTCCCAAGAGACCCAGTACTTC
CASSPVESQETQYF